These T cell receptor beta chains were read from a single sample in a study of T cell responses to AZD1222 COVID-19 vaccine. Generated by immunoSEQ multiplex PCR, the TCRdb table keeps only in-frame clones and is missing some. The sample records some 120,000 clones, 70% to 90% being singletons. Material: peripheral blood, obtained on day 0 of AZD1222 vaccination. Receptors originate from an adult in good health. CDR3s include the opening cysteine and the closing phenylalanine or tryptophan. A D gene is named only where the DNA matches it firmly. For some rows the clone size is stated as once, few or many, or as a class when expanded; others skip it.

cdr3_nt: TGTGCCTGGAGTGTACGAATAGGCCAAGAGACCCAGTACTTC
cdr3_aa: CAWSVRIGQETQYF
j_call: TRBJ2-5
v_call: TRBV30
d_call: -
clone_size: -
cdr3_length: 14

cdr3_nt: TGCGCCAGCACCGGGGGTGAAAAACTGTTTTTT
cdr3_aa: CASTGGEKLFF
j_call: TRBJ1-4
v_call: TRBV5-1
d_call: -
clone_size: -
cdr3_length: 11

cdr3_nt: TGCAGCGTTGAAGATTGGACTAGCCAAGAGACCCAGTACTTC
cdr3_aa: CSVEDWTSQETQYF
j_call: TRBJ2-5
v_call: TRBV29-1
d_call: TRBD2
clone_size: -
cdr3_length: 14

cdr3_nt: TGTGCCAGCAGTGAACAGGGGGCGCGAAGCACTGAAGCTTTCTTT
cdr3_aa: CASSEQGARSTEAFF
j_call: TRBJ1-1
v_call: TRBV6-1
d_call: TRBD1
clone_size: few
cdr3_length: 15

cdr3_nt: TGCGCCAGCAGCTTCCGGGACAGGGACGGAAAACTGTTTTTT
cdr3_aa: CASSFRDRDGKLFF
j_call: TRBJ1-4
v_call: TRBV5-1
d_call: TRBD1
clone_size: -
cdr3_length: 14

cdr3_nt: TGTGCCATCAGTGAGTCCCGGGCTGCATACGAGCAGTACTTC
cdr3_aa: CAISESRAAYEQYF
j_call: TRBJ2-7
v_call: TRBV10-3
d_call: -
clone_size: -
cdr3_length: 14

cdr3_nt: TGCGCCAGCAGCTTGGGGGGGACACTCCTCGAGCAGTACTTC
cdr3_aa: CASSLGGTLLEQYF
j_call: TRBJ2-7
v_call: TRBV5-1
d_call: -
clone_size: -
cdr3_length: 14

cdr3_nt: TGTGCCACCAGTCAGAGCGGGAGCCCCGAGCAGTACTTC
cdr3_aa: CATSQSGSPEQYF
j_call: TRBJ2-7
v_call: TRBV24-1
d_call: TRBD2
clone_size: -
cdr3_length: 13

cdr3_nt: TGTGCCAGCAGCTTAATTCGGGACAGAAACTATGGCTACACCTTC
cdr3_aa: CASSLIRDRNYGYTF
j_call: TRBJ1-2
v_call: TRBV7-3
d_call: TRBD1
clone_size: -
cdr3_length: 15

cdr3_nt: TGTGCCAGTAGGGGAGACCCGGGTTCTGAAGCTTTCTTT
cdr3_aa: CASRGDPGSEAFF
j_call: TRBJ1-1
v_call: TRBV19
d_call: -
clone_size: -
cdr3_length: 13

cdr3_nt: TGTGCCAGCAGCCCAAAGACAGGGTATGGAAACACCATATATTTT
cdr3_aa: CASSPKTGYGNTIYF
j_call: TRBJ1-3
v_call: TRBV3-1/TRBV3-2
d_call: TRBD1
clone_size: -
cdr3_length: 15

cdr3_nt: TGTGCCAGCAGCCCGACTAGGGCCCGCTACGAGCAGTACTTC
cdr3_aa: CASSPTRARYEQYF
j_call: TRBJ2-7
v_call: TRBV7-2
d_call: -
clone_size: -
cdr3_length: 14

cdr3_nt: TGTGCCAGCTCACCTCCCGCGTTGGTGCGCGAAAAACTGTTTTTT
cdr3_aa: CASSPPALVREKLFF
j_call: TRBJ1-4
v_call: TRBV18
d_call: -
clone_size: once
cdr3_length: 15

cdr3_nt: TGTGCCAGCAGGGGACACTACGAGCAGTACTTC
cdr3_aa: CASRGHYEQYF
j_call: TRBJ2-7
v_call: TRBV2
d_call: -
clone_size: -
cdr3_length: 11

cdr3_nt: TGTGCCAGCAGCACGACAGGGGCGAAGGAAAAACTGTTTTTT
cdr3_aa: CASSTTGAKEKLFF
j_call: TRBJ1-4
v_call: TRBV3-1/TRBV3-2
d_call: TRBD1
clone_size: -
cdr3_length: 14

cdr3_nt: TGTGCCAGCAGTTCCTCAATAGTCCAGTTCGGGAATGAGCAGTTCTTC
cdr3_aa: CASSSSIVQFGNEQFF
j_call: TRBJ2-1
v_call: TRBV6-5
d_call: -
clone_size: -
cdr3_length: 16

cdr3_nt: TGTGCCACCAGTGATTCGGCACAGACGAAAGGCTACACCTTC
cdr3_aa: CATSDSAQTKGYTF
j_call: TRBJ1-2
v_call: TRBV24-1
d_call: -
clone_size: -
cdr3_length: 14

cdr3_nt: TGTGCCAGCAGCCCTCGTCGGAGGGTGTTTAACACTGAAGCTTTCTTT
cdr3_aa: CASSPRRRVFNTEAFF
j_call: TRBJ1-1
v_call: TRBV5-6
d_call: -
clone_size: -
cdr3_length: 16

cdr3_nt: TGTGCCAGCAGCTTGGGTGGAACAGGAGATTCCTACGAGCAGTACTTC
cdr3_aa: CASSLGGTGDSYEQYF
j_call: TRBJ2-7
v_call: TRBV11-2
d_call: -
clone_size: -
cdr3_length: 16

cdr3_nt: TGTGCCACCAGACAGGGGTCATCAGAGACCCAGTACTTC
cdr3_aa: CATRQGSSETQYF
j_call: TRBJ2-5
v_call: TRBV27
d_call: TRBD1
clone_size: -
cdr3_length: 13

cdr3_nt: TGTGCCAGCAGCTTGGCCCAGGGGAGCAAGGGCACAGATACGCAGTATTTT
cdr3_aa: CASSLAQGSKGTDTQYF
j_call: TRBJ2-3
v_call: TRBV5-8
d_call: -
clone_size: -
cdr3_length: 17

cdr3_nt: TGTGCCAGTAGTGTCATGACAGGTACCCAAGAGACCCAGTACTTC
cdr3_aa: CASSVMTGTQETQYF
j_call: TRBJ2-5
v_call: TRBV19
d_call: -
clone_size: -
cdr3_length: 15

cdr3_nt: TGTGCCAGTAGCACACAGGGCGGCAATGAGCAGTTCTTC
cdr3_aa: CASSTQGGNEQFF
j_call: TRBJ2-1
v_call: TRBV19
d_call: -
clone_size: -
cdr3_length: 13

cdr3_nt: TGCAGCGTTGTTAAATCGGGGCAGGGGCAGCGGAATACGCAGTATTTT
cdr3_aa: CSVVKSGQGQRNTQYF
j_call: TRBJ2-3
v_call: TRBV29-1
d_call: -
clone_size: -
cdr3_length: 16

cdr3_nt: TGTGCCAGCAGCGTGTCAGTTCACAATGAGCAGTTCTTC
cdr3_aa: CASSVSVHNEQFF
j_call: TRBJ2-1
v_call: TRBV9
d_call: -
clone_size: -
cdr3_length: 13

cdr3_nt: TGTGCCATCAGTGAGAGCGTTCTTAAGGGTTCACCCCTCCACTTT
cdr3_aa: CAISESVLKGSPLHF
j_call: TRBJ1-6
v_call: TRBV10-3
d_call: -
clone_size: -
cdr3_length: 15

cdr3_nt: TGTGCCAGCAGCGCCGGGACAGGGGGCTACGAGCAGTACTTC
cdr3_aa: CASSAGTGGYEQYF
j_call: TRBJ2-7
v_call: TRBV9
d_call: TRBD1
clone_size: -
cdr3_length: 14

cdr3_nt: TGTGCCAGCAGCCAGGACTGGAAGGACGAGCAGTACTTC
cdr3_aa: CASSQDWKDEQYF
j_call: TRBJ2-7
v_call: TRBV11-2
d_call: -
clone_size: -
cdr3_length: 13

cdr3_nt: TGTGCCAGCAGCTTAGGTGTCAGGGTCACTGAAGCTTTCTTT
cdr3_aa: CASSLGVRVTEAFF
j_call: TRBJ1-1
v_call: TRBV11-3
d_call: -
clone_size: -
cdr3_length: 14